A single sample is the source of the 21 T cell receptor beta chains below, sequenced in a study of vaccination effects on CD4 cells after COVID-19. Some clones are missing from TCRdb's copy, which holds only in-frame ones; the method was immunoSEQ multiplex PCR. The sample contains some 35,000 clones, about 73% of which appear only once. No antigens are known for them. After expansion with viral peptide pools in the ViraFEST assay, antigen-specific CD4+ T cells were sequenced. Culture lasted around eleven days before CD4+ T cell isolation. The individual was infected with SARS-CoV-2 between March and December 2020, as confirmed by PCR. The material was CD4+ T cells from PBMCs cultured with HCoV-NL63 spike peptides, obtained before COVID-19 vaccination. These receptors all come from a human donor who had a prior SARS-CoV-2 infection.

The chain is built from TRBV5-1 and TRBJ1-2; 12 bases agree with TRBD1. Germline CDR1 and CDR2: SGHRS and YFSETQ. The CDR3 length is 15 residues. Trimming removed 3 bases from V and 8 bases from J; junction bases left unmatched: 8. The CDR3 coding sequence is TGCGCCAGCAGCTACTCCGGGACAGGGGGCAACGGCTACACCTTC. Protein: CASSYSGTGGNGYTF.

This clone turned up a few times. The chain links TRBV4-2 to TRBJ2-2; TRBD2 matches 15 bases. This CDR3 contains 18 residues. Trimming took 4 bases from V and 4 from J; bases not matched to a gene: 7. Germline V lookup: CDR1 LGHNA, CDR2 YNFKEQ. The CDR3 is CASSPEGLAGGFTGELFF. Written as DNA, the CDR3 is TGTGCCAGCAGCCCGGAGGGACTAGCGGGAGGCTTCACCGGGGAGCTGTTTTTT.

The V gene is TRBV7-9, the J gene TRBJ2-7; weak D call: TRBD2 (6 bases). The germline V gene has CDR1 SEHNR and CDR2 FQNEAQ (reference sequence). The CDR3 is 15 residues long. Between the trimmed V and J ends, which lost 1 base and 2 bases, there was a span of 12 bases. DNA of the CDR3: TGTGCCAGCAGCTTAGGAGTAGGAGGGACCTACGAGCAGTACTTC. It translates to CASSLGVGGTYEQYF.

This clone showed up just a few times. The rearrangement links TRBV6-2 or TRBV6-3 to TRBJ1-5; D remains ambiguous. The CDR3 has 16 residues. Trimming took off 7 bases at V and 4 bases at J, with 20 bases between the two ends. Germline V gene lookup returns CDR1 MNHEY and CDR2 SVGEGT. CDR3 coding DNA: TGTGCCAGCACCCCCCTAGGCTTAGCGAGTAATCAGCCCCAGCATTTT. This encodes CASTPLGLASNQPQHF.

This chain connects TRBV5-1 to TRBJ2-1; D remains ambiguous. There are 13 residues in the CDR3. Germline CDR1 reads SGHRS; CDR2 reads YFSETQ. The V end lost 5 bases, the J end lost 4 bases, and 10 bases lay between the germline ends. The CDR3 sequence: CASRDPHYNEQFF. The CDR3 DNA sequence: TGCGCCAGCAGGGACCCCCATTACAATGAGCAGTTCTTC.

This clone was seen more than once but under ten times. The CDR3 protein is CASSLALEGKGRETQYF. CDR3 nucleotide sequence: TGTGCCAGCAGCTTAGCGCTCGAGGGCAAGGGTAGGGAGACCCAGTACTTC. This rearrangement joins TRBV7-9 to TRBJ2-5, with D perhaps TRBD2 (5 bases). Germline V gene sequence: CDR1 SEHNR, CDR2 FQNEAQ (reference sequence). The CDR3 runs to 17 residues. V gave up 0 bases and J gave up 5 bases, with 19 bases separating them.

This chain links TRBV2 with TRBJ1-1, with 8 bases lining up with TRBD1. The CDR3 is 15 residues long. Germline loops: CDR1 SNHLY, CDR2 FYNNEI. The J segment lost 1 base and the V segment lost 5 bases, leaving 6 bases of the junction unmatched. CDR3 nucleotides: TGTGCCAGCAGTCCCCGTGGGACAGGGAACACTGAAGCTTTCTTT. It translates to CASSPRGTGNTEAFF.

The sample holds a few counts of this clone. The chain recombines TRBV11-3 with TRBJ2-2; D ambiguous. V lost 4 bases to trimming and J lost 11 bases, with 14 bases between them. The CDR3 is 13 amino acids. Per germline, CDR1 SGHNT and CDR2 YENEEA. The CDR3 protein is CASSSGSWRELFF. In DNA, the CDR3 is TGTGCCAGCAGCTCAGGTTCGTGGAGAGAGCTGTTTTTT.

The rearrangement joins TRBV10-3 to TRBJ1-5; D not certain. Between the trimmed V and J ends, which lost 1 base and 4 bases, there was a span of 8 bases. There are 14 residues in the CDR3. The germline CDR1 and CDR2 sequences are ENHRY and SYGVKD. Written as DNA, the CDR3 is TGTGCCATCAGTGAGTACTATATGAATCAGCCCCAGCATTTT. It yields the protein CAISEYYMNQPQHF.

The table lists this clone with a few counts. The rearrangement joins TRBV6-1 to TRBJ2-7; D is perhaps TRBD2 (6 bases). Germline lookup yields CDR1 MNHNS and CDR2 SASEGT. V dropped 3 bases and J dropped 3 bases, with 9 bases sitting between them. This CDR3 is 13 amino acids long. The CDR3 loop reads CASSEGTYYEQYF. The DNA for the CDR3 is TGTGCCAGCAGTGAGGGGACTTACTACGAGCAGTACTTC.

The J gene is TRBJ1-1, the V gene TRBV7-2; 8 bases align to TRBD1. The CDR3 is 15 residues long. Germline CDR1 reads SGHTA; CDR2 reads FQGNSA. The junction had 13 bases not matched to a gene; V was cut back by 4 bases and J by 9 bases. The CDR3 here is CASSSTPGQGTKAFF. CDR3 nucleotides: TGTGCCAGCAGCTCAACCCCTGGACAGGGTACGAAAGCTTTCTTT. Full variable domain (rest looked up from reference TRBV7-2 and TRBJ1-1): GAGVSQSPSNKVTEKGKDVELRCDPISGHTALYWYRQSLGQGLEFLIYFQGNSAPDKSGLPSDRFSAERTGGSVSTLTIQRTQQEDSAVYLCASSSTPGQGTKAFFGQGTRLTVV.

This clone was detected only a few times. The chain has TRBV5-1 and TRBJ1-2, with D possibly matching TRBD1 (5 bases). V gave up 4 bases and J gave up 1 base, with 17 bases separating them. From germline, CDR1 is SGHRS and CDR2 YFSETQ. This CDR3 has 16 residues. The CDR3 spells CASSPITGALNYGYTF. CDR3 DNA: TGCGCCAGCAGCCCTATCACTGGGGCCCTTAACTATGGCTACACCTTC.

The V gene is TRBV10-3, the J gene TRBJ1-5, with 7 bases fitting TRBD1. The CDR3 spans 14 residues. J gave up 7 bases and V 3 bases, and 6 bases lay outside the gene matches. The germline V gene encodes CDR1 ENHRY and CDR2 SYGVKD. DNA for the CDR3: TGTGCCATCAGTGACTCGACAGGGCACCAGCCCCAGCATTTT. Protein product: CAISDSTGHQPQHF.

The rearrangement uses TRBV7-9 and TRBJ2-7; D gene unclear. This CDR3 has 12 amino acids. V lost 2 bases to trimming and J lost 7 bases, with 9 bases between them. The germline V gene has CDR1 SEHNR and CDR2 FQNEAQ (reference sequence). CDR3 in amino acids: CASSLNLGEQYF. The CDR3 nucleotides read TGTGCCAGCAGCTTAAACTTGGGTGAGCAGTACTTC.

This chain connects TRBV7-9 to TRBJ1-1; D is possibly TRBD1 (5 bases). Trimming removed 5 bases from V and 7 bases from J, with 17 bases in between. CDR1 and CDR2 from the germline V gene are SEHNR and FQNEAQ (reference sequence). The CDR3 runs 14 residues. The CDR3, as DNA: TGTGCCAGCAGCCCGATTTCACGGGGGAATGAAGCTTTCTTT. This codes for CASSPISRGNEAFF.

The chain joins TRBV5-1 to TRBJ2-7; tentatively, D is TRBD2 (7 bases). Germline V gives CDR1 SGHRS, CDR2 YFSETQ. This CDR3 spans 15 amino acids. The ends were cut back, 0 bases at V and 2 bases at J, with 12 bases in the middle. For the CDR3, the DNA is TGCGCCAGCAGCTTGGCCACCGGGGGGCCCTACGAGCAGTACTTC. Protein sequence: CASSLATGGPYEQYF.

This clone occurred once. The chain links TRBV20-1 to TRBJ2-3; D is undetermined. CDR3 length: 11 residues. CDR1 and CDR2 (germline): DFQATT, SNEGSKA (reference sequence). With 8 bases removed from V and 6 bases from J, the gap between germline ends came to 12 bases. Written as DNA, the CDR3 is TGCAGTACTAATCAAGGGGATACGCAGTATTTT. Amino acids: CSTNQGDTQYF.

This chain links TRBV6-1 with TRBJ2-7; either TRBD1 or TRBD2 may supply D (5 bases each). The CDR3 runs to 15 residues. Germline V gives CDR1 MNHNS, CDR2 SASEGT. Trimming shortened V by 3 bases and J by 6 bases, and 18 bases separated the two germline ends. CDR3 amino acids: CASSDVPGQAGEQYF. The CDR3 DNA is TGTGCCAGCAGTGATGTCCCGGGGCAGGCAGGCGAGCAGTACTTC.

V usage is TRBV12-3 or TRBV12-4 and J usage is TRBJ2-1; D is undetermined. V lost 5 bases to trimming and J lost 4 bases, with 9 bases between them. The CDR3 length is 13 residues. For the CDR3, the DNA is TGTGCCAGCAGTAAGGGAAGGTACAATGAGCAGTTCTTC. Its translation: CASSKGRYNEQFF.

The chain has TRBV15 and TRBJ2-7; D uncertain. This CDR3 contains 18 residues. The V end was cut by 5 bases, the J end by 4 bases, with 27 bases between. The germline V gene encodes CDR1 LNHNV and CDR2 YYDKDF (reference sequence). CDR3 bases: TGTGCCACCAGCGAGACCGGAACGTTTGGCGTACCGATATACGAGCAGTACTTC. As protein: CATSETGTFGVPIYEQYF.

V is TRBV7-9 and J is TRBJ1-6; maybe TRBD1 (5 bases). With 2 bases removed from V and 10 bases from J, the gap between germline ends came to 12 bases. Germline V gene data show CDR1 as SEHNR and CDR2 as FQNEAQ (reference sequence). The CDR3 is 14 amino acids. CDR3 nucleotides: TGTGCCAGCAGCTTATTGGGGGTCCGCTCACCCCTCCACTTT. Protein: CASSLLGVRSPLHF.